This T cell receptor beta chain derives from a study of blood T cell repertoires in COVID-19. Study in general: Both acute and convalescent COVID-19 samples were obtained from the United States, Italy and Spain.

V lost 3 bases, J lost 5 bases, and 16 bases lay in between. CDR3 length: 15 amino acids. Germline V CDR1 and CDR2: KGHSH, LQKENI. Measured with immunoSEQ multiplex PCR; TCRdb has only the in-frame clones, and not every one. The repertoire includes roughly 43,000 clones, approximately 84% of them detected once, and around 14% sits in the top ten. The source is a woman in her seventies in a cohort sampled during active COVID-19. The sequenced material came from peripheral blood. The chain joins TRBV18 to TRBJ2-5; weak D call: TRBD2 (6 bases). The CDR3 protein is CASSPMHGSGETQYF. The CDR3 DNA follows: TGTGCCAGCTCACCTATGCACGGGAGTGGGGAGACCCAGTACTTC.